The next 26 T cell receptor beta chains were all read from a single sample in a study of T cell repertoires in aging, cancer and after chemotherapy. The template was genomic DNA from peripheral blood, not RNA. TRB rearrangements spanning V, D and J were amplified using mixed TRB-A/B primers. TCRdb independently ran MiXCR on the multiplex PCR reads; one entry per CDR3 protein. The sample holds some 1,000 distinct CDR3 sequences, around half seen once. Sample: blood. All receptors derive from a human donor with a solid tumor. The donor label of this sample is uncertain.

There are a few counts of this clonotype. This chain uses TRBV6-2 or TRBV6-3 with TRBJ1-2, with D unclear. Trimming left V 4 bases short and J 4 bases short, with 19 bases between. CDR3 length: 16 residues. Germline-derived CDR1 and CDR2 are MNHEY and SVGEGT. The chain's CDR3 is CASSSSHLVWGYGYTF. As DNA, the CDR3 is TGTGCCAGCAGTTCCTCCCACCTGGTGTGGGGCTATGGCTACACCTTC.

CDR3 in DNA: TGTGCCAGCAGTTTATGGGGACAGAGTTCGCCTGAAGCTTTCTTT. It encodes CASSLWGQSSPEAFF. This chain links TRBV27 with TRBJ1-1; 7 bases line up with TRBD1. This CDR3 comprises 15 residues. The germline CDR1 and CDR2 sequences are MNHEY and SMNVEV (reference sequence). The trim removed 1 base at V and 6 bases at J, leaving 8 bases unmatched.

This chain uses TRBV28 with TRBJ2-3; D unclear. Trimming left V 6 bases short and J 1 base short, with 11 bases between. Germline loops: CDR1 MDHEN, CDR2 SYDVKM. The CDR3 is 14 residues long. The CDR3 region has the DNA TGTGCCAGCAGCGGCCCGGGCCGCACAGATACGCAGTATTTT. Protein sequence: CASSGPGRTDTQYF.

The rearrangement links TRBV12-3 or TRBV12-4 to TRBJ2-1; D call uncertain. Deletions cut 0 bases from V and 10 bases from J, with 4 bases between. This CDR3 is 11 amino acids long. The chain's CDR3 is CASSLAEEQFF. The CDR3 DNA sequence: TGTGCCAGCAGTTTAGCGGAAGAGCAGTTCTTC.

The chain links TRBV5-1 to TRBJ2-7, with D perhaps assigned TRBD1 or TRBD2 (6 bases each). From germline, CDR1 is SGHRS and CDR2 YFSETQ. The CDR3 loop spans 13 amino acids. The germline V and J ends were trimmed by 0 bases and 6 bases, with 10 bases remaining between them. The CDR3 DNA reads TGCGCCAGCAGCTTGGCAGGGGAGGCCGAGCAGTACGTC. This translates into CASSLAGEAEQYV.

Only a few counts were recorded for this clonotype. CDR3 protein: CASSLPTGGGNEKLFF. CDR3 sequence (DNA): TGTGCCAGCAGCTTGCCAACAGGGGGCGGTAATGAAAAACTGTTTTTT. The chain carries TRBV7-2 and TRBJ1-4; 9 bases fit TRBD1. V lost 3 bases to trimming and J lost 4 bases; unmatched junction nucleotides: 6. The CDR3 runs to 16 residues. CDR1 SGHTA and CDR2 FQGNSA come from the germline V gene.

On this clonotype itself: The CDR3 does not end in the conserved phenylalanine or tryptophan, so this is likely a read error. The chain couples TRBV7-9 to TRBJ2-7; 8 bases are shared with TRBD1. CDR1 and CDR2 from the germline V gene are SEHNR and FQNEAQ (reference sequence). The CDR3 spans 14 residues. The V segment lost 8 bases and the J segment 4 bases; nucleotides outside the gene matches: 10. The CDR3 bases are TGTGCCAGCCGCCCTCAGGACAGGGATTACGAGCAGTACTCC. It specifies CASRPQDRDYEQYS.

The CDR3: CASGEGGYRYSPLHF. In DNA form, the CDR3 reads TGTGCCAGTGGCGAGGGCGGGTACCGATATTCACCCCTCCACTTT. This chain joins TRBV19 and TRBJ1-6; D uncertain. Per the germline V gene, CDR1 is LNHDA and CDR2 is SQIVND (reference sequence). V lost 8 bases and J 8 bases, leaving 19 bases between the germline ends. This CDR3 is built from 15 residues.

This clonotype has just a few counts. The chain couples TRBV27 to TRBJ2-7, with 8 bases aligning to TRBD2. The junction had 7 bases not matched to a gene; V was cut back by 2 bases and J by 7 bases. CDR1 and CDR2 (germline): MNHEY, SMNVEV (reference sequence). The CDR3 is 14 amino acids. The CDR3 here is CASSLTSGWGEQYF. For the CDR3, the DNA is TGTGCCAGCAGTTTAACTAGCGGCTGGGGGGAGCAGTACTTC.

This clonotype was observed a few times. This chain connects TRBV6-5 to TRBJ2-7; D uncertain. The CDR3 has 13 residues. CDR1 MNHEY and CDR2 SVGAGI come from the germline V gene. V was pared by 7 bases and J by 1 base, with 11 bases between. CDR3: CASKPGPSYEQYF. CDR3 bases: TGTGCCAGCAAACCCGGACCGTCCTACGAGCAGTACTTC.

CDR3 coding DNA: TGTGCCAGCAGTGAATCTGATAGGCAGCCCCAGCATTTT. This gives the protein CASSESDRQPQHF. The V and J genes are TRBV6-1 and TRBJ1-5; no reliable D call. Trimming took 2 bases from V and 7 from J, leaving 9 bases between them. Germline assignment: CDR1 MNHNS and CDR2 SASEGT. CDR3 size: 13 residues.

The chain couples TRBV7-9 to TRBJ2-1; possibly TRBD1 for D (5 bases). V shed 3 bases and J shed 9 bases, with 9 bases lying between them. Germline V gene sequence: CDR1 SEHNR, CDR2 FQNEAQ (reference sequence). The CDR3 is made up of 12 amino acids. The CDR3 nucleotides read TGTGCCAGCAGCTTGGGGCTAGGTGAGCAGTTCTTC. Its protein is CASSLGLGEQFF.

The sample holds a few counts of this clonotype. The J gene is TRBJ1-5, the V gene TRBV7-9, with a possible D match to TRBD1 (5 bases). V dropped 0 bases and J dropped 16 bases, with 10 bases sitting between them. This CDR3 contains 11 residues. Germline V gene lookup returns CDR1 SEHNR and CDR2 FQNEAQ (reference sequence). CDR3 bases: TGTGCCAGCAGCTTAGCGGGGGAACGACATTTT. Amino acid sequence: CASSLAGERHF.

This clonotype was counted only a few times. The chain is built from TRBV20-1 and TRBJ2-2; TRBD1 might be the D (7 bases). The germline CDR1 and CDR2 sequences are DFQATT and SNEGSKA (reference sequence). The length of the CDR3 is 16 residues. Trimming left V 0 bases short and J 5 bases short, with 16 bases between. In DNA form, the CDR3 reads TGCAGTGCTAGAGACGGAGGGGGCGGGTTAACCGGGGAGCTGTTTTTT. Translating gives CSARDGGGGLTGELFF.

The rearrangement joins TRBV6-5 to TRBJ2-5; D ambiguous. Trimming shortened V by 3 bases and J by 4 bases, and 3 bases separated the two germline ends. This CDR3 has 11 residues. Germline loops: CDR1 MNHEY, CDR2 SVGAGI. For the CDR3, the DNA is TGTGCCAGCAGTTATAGAGAGACCCAGTACTTC. It encodes CASSYRETQYF.

The rearrangement links TRBV7-6 to TRBJ1-4, with TRBD1 matching 7 bases. CDR3 size: 15 residues. Losses at the gene ends were 5 bases for V and 5 bases for J; bases not matched to a gene: 8. Germline V gives CDR1 SGHVS, CDR2 FNYEAQ. The CDR3 reads CASSPVTGPNEKLFF. CDR3 nucleotide sequence: TGTGCCAGCAGCCCAGTGACAGGGCCCAATGAAAAACTGTTTTTT.

As regards this clonotype: Its ends do not fully match the called genes, so a read error is possible. V and J are TRBV19 and TRBJ1-2, with D possibly matching TRBD1 (5 bases). Germline assignment: CDR1 LNHDA and CDR2 SQIVND (reference sequence). The CDR3 spans 22 residues. The CDR3 loop is CASSIYFPRRGFGVVLGPGYTF. The CDR3 coding sequence is TGTGCAAGTAGTATATACTTTCCGCGGAGGGGTTTTGGCGTAGTCTTAGGACCTGGCTACACCTTC.

The chain is built from TRBV29-1 and TRBJ2-1; 8 bases are shared with TRBD2. Trimming took 3 bases from V and 2 from J; bases not matched to a gene: 12. The CDR3 spans 17 residues. Germline CDR1 is SQVTM and CDR2 is ANQGSEA. DNA for the CDR3: TGCAGCGTTGAGGAGGGAATGAGCGGGGGTCCCTACAATGAGCAGTTCTTC. Residues: CSVEEGMSGGPYNEQFF.

V gene TRBV19 combines with J gene TRBJ1-1; weak D call: TRBD1 (6 bases). With 4 bases removed from V and 3 bases from J, the gap between germline ends came to 15 bases. CDR1 and CDR2 from the germline V gene are LNHDA and SQIVND (reference sequence). The CDR3 is 15 amino acids. CDR3 bases: TGTGCCAGTAGTACTCCGGACAGCCTTTACACTGAAGCTTTCTTT. It specifies CASSTPDSLYTEAFF.

This clonotype was seen more than once but under ten times. V usage is TRBV19 and J usage is TRBJ2-6; a weak D match, TRBD1 (5 bases). In germline, CDR1 is LNHDA, CDR2 SQIVND (reference sequence). There are 16 residues in the CDR3. V was pared by 7 bases and J by 2 bases, with 15 bases between. The CDR3 reads CASKAGYIPGANVLTF. The DNA for the CDR3 is TGTGCCAGTAAGGCAGGGTACATCCCTGGGGCCAACGTCCTGACTTTC.

This clonotype was seen only a few times. The rearrangement links TRBV12-3 or TRBV12-4 to TRBJ2-2, with D tentatively TRBD1 (5 bases). The CDR3 consists of 15 residues. The V end lost 6 bases, the J end lost 5 bases, and 16 bases lay between the germline ends. CDR3 residues: CASSYQDILTGELFF. The CDR3 DNA is TGTGCCAGCAGCTACCAGGACATCCTAACCGGGGAGCTGTTTTTT.

A single count supports this clonotype. J is TRBJ1-2 and V is TRBV7-3; D remains unclear. The CDR3 contains 16 residues. The V gene's germline CDR1 is SGHTA and CDR2 FQGTGA. V gave up 6 bases and J gave up 4 bases, with 21 bases separating them. For the CDR3, the DNA is TGTGCCAGCAGTTTACGTGATAGAGCTTCGCTCTATGGCTACACCTTC. Residues: CASSLRDRASLYGYTF.

The chain carries TRBV10-3 and TRBJ1-5, with a possible D match to TRBD1 (5 bases). V was clipped by 5 bases and J by 8 bases, with 13 bases between them. CDR1 and CDR2 from the germline V gene are ENHRY and SYGVKD. The CDR3 length is 13 residues. CDR3 region: CAISSGPSEPQHF. As DNA, the CDR3 is TGTGCCATCAGTTCAGGGCCCTCAGAGCCCCAGCATTTT.

The rearrangement joins TRBV5-1 to TRBJ1-6; 7 positions agree with TRBD1. The CDR3 runs to 17 residues. Unmatched junction bases numbered 11, after V lost 1 base and J lost 7 bases. Germline values: CDR1 SGHRS, CDR2 YFSETQ. The DNA for the CDR3 is TGCGCCAGCAGCTTGCAACTCTCTGGGACAGTCAATTCACCCCTCCACTTT. Amino acid sequence: CASSLQLSGTVNSPLHF. Combining the CDR3 with reference TRBV5-1 and TRBJ1-6 gives the whole variable domain KAGVTQTPRYLIKTRGQQVTLSCSPISGHRSVSWYQQTPGQGLQFLFEYFSETQRNKGNFPGRFSGRQFSNSRSEMNVSTLELGDSALYLCASSLQLSGTVNSPLHFGNGTRLTVT.

This clonotype was seen a few times. The V and J genes are TRBV20-1 and TRBJ1-2; 10 bases match TRBD1. V shed 5 bases, J shed 8 bases, and the junction held 8 bases outside the gene matches. The CDR3 has 13 residues. CDR1 DFQATT and CDR2 SNEGSKA come from the germline V gene (reference sequence). The CDR3 loop is CSAWDRGGVGYTF. CDR3 nucleotides: TGCAGTGCTTGGGACAGGGGAGGAGTCGGCTACACCTTC.

This clonotype has just a few counts. The J gene is TRBJ2-2, the V gene TRBV7-9; D ambiguous. The CDR3 has 13 residues. Germline loops: CDR1 SEHNR, CDR2 FQNEAQ (reference sequence). V lost 2 bases and J lost 7, with 8 bases in between. The CDR3 coding sequence is TGTGCCAGCAGCTTACAGGAAAACGGGGAGCTGTTTTTT. Translating it yields CASSLQENGELFF.